The 18 T cell receptor beta chains below all came from one sample that was sequenced in a study of shared clonotypes between healthy human individuals (TCRdb year 2020). Libraries were prepared through the immunoSEQ multiplex PCR assay. TCRdb re-hosts the immuneACCESS table, in-frame sequences only. Its copies lack some clones; in the studies checked, an unresolved V gene accounts for under half of them, and the cause for the rest is not known. For this sample there are around 95,000 clones; roughly two thirds appear just once. The ten most abundant clones make up 40% to 45% of the sample. The specimen was memory CD8+ T cells sorted from blood. The cell subset or site tag for this specimen amounts to: CD45RO+ cells pooled with CCR7-negative TemRA cells. These receptors were obtained from a man aged 25-40 years in good health.

This clone was detected only a few times. Other DNA sequences in the sample encode the same CDR3. The chain employs TRBV28 and TRBJ2-7; D ambiguous. V was cut by 7 bases and J by 2 bases, with 9 bases left in between. The CDR3 totals 12 residues. CDR1 and CDR2 (germline): MDHEN, SYDVKM. The CDR3 DNA sequence: TGTGCCAGCACCGGCCCCACCTACGAGCAGTACTTC. It yields the protein CASTGPTYEQYF.

The V call is TRBV7-9, the J call TRBJ2-7, with D maybe TRBD2 (5 bases). Deletions cut 5 bases from V and 1 base from J, with 15 bases between. CDR3 length: 15 amino acids. Germline assignment: CDR1 SEHNR and CDR2 FQNEAQ (reference sequence). Written as DNA, the CDR3 is TGTGCCAGCAGCCCGGACTCGACCCCTTCCTACGAGCAGTACTTC. Its protein product is CASSPDSTPSYEQYF.

The J gene is TRBJ2-6, the V gene TRBV10-3; D ambiguous. Trimming shortened V by 6 bases and J by 0 bases, and 18 bases separated the two germline ends. CDR1 is ENHRY, CDR2 SYGVKD, per germline. This CDR3 region has 18 residues. CDR3 protein: CAIRSLKGEDSGANVLTF. As DNA, the CDR3 is TGTGCCATCAGATCCCTAAAAGGTGAAGACTCTGGGGCCAACGTCCTGACTTTC.

The CDR3 sequence: CASSVGQDYTEAFF. The DNA of the CDR3 is TGTGCCAGTAGTGTGGGACAGGACTACACTGAAGCTTTCTTT. V gene TRBV19 combines with J gene TRBJ1-1, with 8 bases aligning to TRBD1. The J segment lost 3 bases and the V segment lost 5 bases, leaving 5 bases of the junction unmatched. The germline CDR1 and CDR2 sequences are LNHDA and SQIVND (reference sequence). The length of the CDR3 is 14 residues.

There are a few counts of this clone. The CDR3 DNA reads as TGCGCCAGCAGCCAAGAATCCAGCGGGGAGGCCTACAATGAGCAGTTCTTC. This encodes CASSQESSGEAYNEQFF. This chain joins TRBV4-3 and TRBJ2-1, with 7 bases fitting TRBD2. Germline V gene lookup returns CDR1 LGHNA and CDR2 YSLEER. The CDR3 runs to 17 residues. V lost 0 bases to trimming and J lost 2 bases; unmatched junction nucleotides: 7.

V and J are TRBV21-1 and TRBJ1-2. TRBV21-1 is marked as a pseudogene. The CDR3 totals 16 residues. Here the CDR3 reads CASSKTELGADYGYTF. The CDR3 DNA is TGTGCCAGCAGCAAAACTGAGCTCGGGGCGGACTATGGCTACACCTTC.

The chain joins TRBV27 to TRBJ2-1; D perhaps matches TRBD2 (6 bases). V lost 2 bases and J 5 bases, leaving 13 bases between the germline ends. The CDR3 runs to 15 residues. CDR1 and CDR2 (germline): MNHEY, SMNVEV (reference sequence). The CDR3 here is CASSLISAGNNEQFF. The CDR3 nucleotides read TGTGCCAGCAGTTTAATTTCGGCGGGAAACAATGAGCAGTTCTTC.

A remark on this clone: A far larger clone lies a single base away; this is likely a read error. DNA of the CDR3: TGTGCCAGCAGTGGAGCGGGAGGCTCCTACAATGAGCAGTTCTTC. This gives the protein CASSGAGGSYNEQFF. The rearrangement joins TRBV6-4 to TRBJ2-1, with 9 bases that match TRBD2. CDR3 size: 15 residues. Trimming took 4 bases from V and 0 from J; bases not matched to a gene: 1. Germline values: CDR1 MRHNA, CDR2 SNTAGT.

Only one count was recorded for this clone. The V and J genes are TRBV6-5 and TRBJ2-5, with 10 bases matching TRBD2. Germline-derived CDR1 and CDR2 are MNHEY and SVGAGI. This CDR3 contains 14 residues. J gave up 5 bases and V 5 bases, and 5 bases lay outside the gene matches. CDR3 sequence (DNA): TGTGCCAGCAGTACCCAACTAGCGGGGGAGACCCAGTACTTC. It yields the protein CASSTQLAGETQYF.

The chain uses TRBV25-1 and TRBJ1-5; 7 bases agree with TRBD1. The CDR3 covers 17 residues. Germline V gene data show CDR1 as MGHDK and CDR2 as SYGVNS. The trim removed 3 bases at V and 1 base at J, leaving 9 bases unmatched. Here the CDR3 reads CASSDSRGRTSNQPQHF. For the CDR3, the DNA is TGTGCCAGCAGTGATAGCAGGGGGAGGACGAGCAATCAGCCCCAGCATTTT.

The CDR3 bases are TGTGCCAGCAGTGTACAGGGGGTCTATGGCTACACCTTC. Its protein product is CASSVQGVYGYTF. This chain joins TRBV28 and TRBJ1-2; TRBD1 matches 8 bases. The CDR3 has 13 residues. The ends lost 5 bases at V and 4 bases at J; junction bases unmatched: 3. The germline gives CDR1 MDHEN, CDR2 SYDVKM.

This chain connects TRBV6-5 to TRBJ2-3; D is undetermined. Germline CDR1 and CDR2: MNHEY and SVGAGI. The CDR3 loop spans 13 amino acids. V lost 2 bases and J 4 bases, leaving 7 bases between the germline ends. CDR3 in DNA: TGTGCCAGCAGTTACATGGGGTCAGATACGCAGTATTTT. Residues: CASSYMGSDTQYF.

This clone was recorded only once. V and J are TRBV5-6 and TRBJ1-4; no clear D. Trimming took 1 base from V and 6 from J, leaving 4 bases between them. CDR1 SGHDT and CDR2 YYEEEE come from the germline V gene. This CDR3 is built from 12 residues. Here the CDR3 reads CASSLLDEKLFF. CDR3 DNA: TGTGCCAGCAGCTTGTTAGATGAAAAACTGTTTTTT. Variable domain in full (rest from reference TRBV5-6 and TRBJ1-4): DAGVTQSPTHLIKTRGQQVTLRCSPKSGHDTVSWYQQALGQGPQFIFQYYEEEERQRGNFPDRFSGHQFPNYSSELNVNALLLGDSALYLCASSLLDEKLFFGSGTQLSVL.

The rearrangement joins TRBV27 to TRBJ1-4, with D possibly being TRBD1 (5 bases). Germline V CDR1 and CDR2: MNHEY, SMNVEV (reference sequence). Deletions cut 2 bases from V and 8 bases from J, with 12 bases between. The CDR3 is 14 amino acids. In nucleotides, the CDR3 is TGTGCCAGCAGTTTACAAGGGGTGGAGGAAAAACTGTTTTTT. Its translation: CASSLQGVEEKLFF.

The chain carries TRBV5-1 and TRBJ2-1, with 10 bases fitting TRBD2. Trimming removed 6 bases from V and 4 bases from J; junction bases left unmatched: 7. Looked up from germline, CDR1 is SGHRS and CDR2 is YFSETQ. CDR3 size: 15 residues. The CDR3 protein is CASNKGLASYNEQFF. The CDR3 region has the DNA TGCGCCAGCAACAAGGGACTAGCGTCTTACAATGAGCAGTTCTTC.

In this sample, this clone turned up many times. The rearrangement links TRBV27 to TRBJ1-1; tentative D call: TRBD1 (5 bases). The CDR3 has 14 amino acids. The V gene's germline CDR1 is MNHEY and CDR2 SMNVEV (reference sequence). V gave up 6 bases and J gave up 1 base, with 12 bases separating them. The CDR3 region is CASSIRGGNTEAFF. The CDR3 DNA follows: TGTGCCAGCAGCATCCGGGGGGGGAACACTGAAGCTTTCTTT.

The gene calls are TRBV7-9 and TRBJ2-5; a possible D gene is TRBD2 (5 bases). V was cut by 6 bases and J by 0 bases, with 8 bases left in between. From germline, CDR1 is SEHNR and CDR2 FQNEAQ (reference sequence). This CDR3 has 13 amino acids. The CDR3: CASRPGYQETQYF. CDR3 nucleotides: TGTGCCAGCAGACCGGGGTACCAAGAGACCCAGTACTTC. Complete variable domain (other parts from reference TRBV7-9 and TRBJ2-5): DTGVSQNPRHKITKRGQNVTFRCDPISEHNRLYWYRQTLGQGPEFLTYFQNEAQLEKSRLLSDRFSAERPKGSFSTLEIQRTEQGDSAMYLCASRPGYQETQYFGPGTRLLVL.

The rearrangement links TRBV10-3 to TRBJ2-7; TRBD2 aligns across 16 bases. CDR3 length: 18 amino acids. The germline CDR1 and CDR2 sequences are ENHRY and SYGVKD. Losses at the gene ends were 10 bases for V and 3 bases for J; bases not matched to a gene: 15. CDR3 nucleotides: TGTGCCACAAGTTCGGGACTAGCGGGAGGGCCTCTTCTCTACGAGCAGTACTTC. Protein sequence: CATSSGLAGGPLLYEQYF.